The T cell receptor beta chain under discussion was sequenced for a study of shared clonotypes between healthy human individuals. Whole-study context: Researchers assigned three CD4 naive, three CD4 memory, two CD8 naive and one CD8 memory plate to each donor. Overall study results and limits: As a rule, naive subsets had a larger estimated richness than memory subsets.

The CDR3 consists of 13 residues. Germline-derived CDR1 and CDR2 are SGDLS and YYNGEE. Trimming took 7 bases from V and 4 from J, leaving 14 bases between them. Assay used: immunoSEQ multiplex PCR; TCRdb lists only in-frame clones, some missing. The table has some 2,400,000 clones, 90% to 97% seen once. Turning to this clone: Its antigen remains unknown.

This clonotype was sampled from a man between 18 and 35 years old in good health. The source material was naive CD4+ T cells sorted from blood. This sample's subset: CD45RA+ positively selected. The chain links TRBV9 to TRBJ1-2, with D possibly matching TRBD1 (5 bases). The CDR3 coding sequence is TGTGCCAGCGGAGACAGAATTTCCTATGGCTACACCTTC. Its protein product is CASGDRISYGYTF.